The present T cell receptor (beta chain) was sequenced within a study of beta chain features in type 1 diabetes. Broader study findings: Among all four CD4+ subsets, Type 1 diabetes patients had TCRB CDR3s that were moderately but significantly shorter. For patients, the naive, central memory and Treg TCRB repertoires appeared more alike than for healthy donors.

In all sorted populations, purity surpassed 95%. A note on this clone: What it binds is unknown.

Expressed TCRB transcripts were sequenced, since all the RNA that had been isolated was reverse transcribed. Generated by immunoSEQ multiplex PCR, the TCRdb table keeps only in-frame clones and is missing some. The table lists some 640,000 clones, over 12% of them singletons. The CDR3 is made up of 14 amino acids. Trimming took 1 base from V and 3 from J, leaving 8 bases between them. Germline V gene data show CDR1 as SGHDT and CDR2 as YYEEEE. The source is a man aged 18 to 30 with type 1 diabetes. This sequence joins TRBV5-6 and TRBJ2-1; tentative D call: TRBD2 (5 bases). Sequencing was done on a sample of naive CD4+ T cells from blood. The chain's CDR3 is CASSLRGLYNEQFF. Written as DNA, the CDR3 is TGTGCCAGCAGCTTGCGGGGTCTCTACAATGAGCAGTTCTTC.